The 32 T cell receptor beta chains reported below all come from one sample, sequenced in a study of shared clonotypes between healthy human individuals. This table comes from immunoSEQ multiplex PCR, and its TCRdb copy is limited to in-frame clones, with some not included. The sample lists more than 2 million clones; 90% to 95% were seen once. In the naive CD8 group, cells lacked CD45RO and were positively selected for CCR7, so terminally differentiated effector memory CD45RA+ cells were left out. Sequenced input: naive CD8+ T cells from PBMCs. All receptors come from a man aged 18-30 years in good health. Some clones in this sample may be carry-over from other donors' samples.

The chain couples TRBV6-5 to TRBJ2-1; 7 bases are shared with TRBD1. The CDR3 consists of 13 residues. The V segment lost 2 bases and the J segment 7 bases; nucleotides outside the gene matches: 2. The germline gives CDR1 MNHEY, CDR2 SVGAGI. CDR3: CASSYNRGNEQFF. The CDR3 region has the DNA TGTGCCAGCAGTTACAACAGGGGAAATGAGCAGTTCTTC.

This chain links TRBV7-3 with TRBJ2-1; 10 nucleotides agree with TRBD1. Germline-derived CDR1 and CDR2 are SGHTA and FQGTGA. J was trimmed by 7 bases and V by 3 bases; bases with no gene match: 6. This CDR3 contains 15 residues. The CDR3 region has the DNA TGTGCCAGCAGCTTGACAGGGGGCGTCATGAATGAGCAGTTCTTC. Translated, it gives CASSLTGGVMNEQFF.

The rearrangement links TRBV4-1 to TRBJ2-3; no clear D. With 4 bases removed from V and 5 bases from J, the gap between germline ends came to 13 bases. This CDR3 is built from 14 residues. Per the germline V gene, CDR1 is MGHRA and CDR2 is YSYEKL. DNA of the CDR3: TGCGCCAGCAGCCCGGGCCCTGGCAAAGATACGCAGTATTTT. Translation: CASSPGPGKDTQYF.

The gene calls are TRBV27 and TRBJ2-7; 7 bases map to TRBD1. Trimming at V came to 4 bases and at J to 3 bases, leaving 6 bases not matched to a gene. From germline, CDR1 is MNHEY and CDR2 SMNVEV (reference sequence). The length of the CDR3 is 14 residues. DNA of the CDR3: TGTGCCAGCAGTTCAGAGGGACAGATCTACGAGCAGTACTTC. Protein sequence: CASSSEGQIYEQYF.

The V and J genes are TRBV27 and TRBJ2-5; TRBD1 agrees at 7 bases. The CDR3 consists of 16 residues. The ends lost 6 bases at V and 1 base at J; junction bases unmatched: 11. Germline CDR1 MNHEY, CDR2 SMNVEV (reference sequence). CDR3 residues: CASSFGAGGFQETQYF. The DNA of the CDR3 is TGTGCCAGCAGCTTCGGGGCAGGGGGTTTCCAAGAGACCCAGTACTTC.

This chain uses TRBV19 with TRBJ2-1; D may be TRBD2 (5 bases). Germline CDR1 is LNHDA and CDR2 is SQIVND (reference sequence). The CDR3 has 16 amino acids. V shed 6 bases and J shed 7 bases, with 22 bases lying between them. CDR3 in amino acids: CASSEELRAFGNEQFF. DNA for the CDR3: TGTGCCAGTAGCGAAGAGTTGAGGGCATTTGGGAATGAGCAGTTCTTC.

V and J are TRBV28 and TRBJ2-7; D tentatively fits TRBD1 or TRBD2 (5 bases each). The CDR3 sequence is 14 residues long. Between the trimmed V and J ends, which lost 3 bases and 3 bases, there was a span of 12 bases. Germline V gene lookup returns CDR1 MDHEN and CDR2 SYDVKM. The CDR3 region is CASSFGDGFYEQYF. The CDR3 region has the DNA TGTGCCAGCAGTTTCGGGGACGGATTCTACGAGCAGTACTTC.

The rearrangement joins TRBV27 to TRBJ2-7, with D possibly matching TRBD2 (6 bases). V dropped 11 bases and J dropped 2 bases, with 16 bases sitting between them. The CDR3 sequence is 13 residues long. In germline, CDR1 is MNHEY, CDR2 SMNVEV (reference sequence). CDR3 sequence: CASQKGLTYEQYF. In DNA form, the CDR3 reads TGTGCCTCCCAAAAGGGACTCACCTACGAGCAGTACTTC.

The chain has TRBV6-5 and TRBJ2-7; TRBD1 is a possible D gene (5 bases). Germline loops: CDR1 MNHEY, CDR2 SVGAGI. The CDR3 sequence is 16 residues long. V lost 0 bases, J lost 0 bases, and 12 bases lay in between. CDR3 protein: CASSYSSGFNSYEQYF. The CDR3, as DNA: TGTGCCAGCAGTTACTCGTCAGGGTTCAACTCCTACGAGCAGTACTTC.

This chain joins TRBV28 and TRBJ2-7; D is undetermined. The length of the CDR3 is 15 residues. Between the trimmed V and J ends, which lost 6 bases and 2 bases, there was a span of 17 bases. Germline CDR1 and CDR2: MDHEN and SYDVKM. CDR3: CASSPIVRATYEQYF. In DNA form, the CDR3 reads TGTGCCAGCAGCCCGATTGTCCGTGCTACCTACGAGCAGTACTTC.

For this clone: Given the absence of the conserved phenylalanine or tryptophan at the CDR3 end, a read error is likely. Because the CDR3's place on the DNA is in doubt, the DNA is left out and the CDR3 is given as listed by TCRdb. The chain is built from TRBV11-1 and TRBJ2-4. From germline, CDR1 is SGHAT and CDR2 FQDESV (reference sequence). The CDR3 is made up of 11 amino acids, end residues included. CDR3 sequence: CASSRGPLSPS.

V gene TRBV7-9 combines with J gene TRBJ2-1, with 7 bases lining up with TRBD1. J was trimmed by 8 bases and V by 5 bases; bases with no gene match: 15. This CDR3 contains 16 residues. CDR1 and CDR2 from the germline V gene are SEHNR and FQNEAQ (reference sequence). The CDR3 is CASSPAWGTEGYEQFF. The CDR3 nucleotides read TGTGCCAGCAGCCCGGCTTGGGGGACAGAAGGCTATGAGCAGTTCTTC.

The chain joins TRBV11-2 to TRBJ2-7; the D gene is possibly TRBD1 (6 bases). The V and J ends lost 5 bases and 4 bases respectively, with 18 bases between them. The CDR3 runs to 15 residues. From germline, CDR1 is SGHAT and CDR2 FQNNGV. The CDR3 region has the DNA TGTGCCAGCAGCCAACAGGGCTCGACCAATTACGAGCAGTACTTC. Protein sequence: CASSQQGSTNYEQYF.

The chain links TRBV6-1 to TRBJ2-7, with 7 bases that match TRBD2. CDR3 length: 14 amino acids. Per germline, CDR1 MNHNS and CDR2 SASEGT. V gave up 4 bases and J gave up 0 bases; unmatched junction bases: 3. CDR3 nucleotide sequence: TGTGCCAGCAGTGCGGGGGGTCCCTCCTACGAGCAGTACTTC. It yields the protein CASSAGGPSYEQYF.

The CDR3 DNA reads TGTGCCAGCAGCAAAAGGGAGCTAGCGGGCCTGAGCTCCTACAATGAGCAGTTCTTC. It translates to CASSKRELAGLSSYNEQFF. The chain joins TRBV21-1 to TRBJ2-1; TRBD2, the table's D call, lacks a check against the DNA. TRBV21-1 is noted as a pseudogene. The CDR3 extends over 19 amino acids.

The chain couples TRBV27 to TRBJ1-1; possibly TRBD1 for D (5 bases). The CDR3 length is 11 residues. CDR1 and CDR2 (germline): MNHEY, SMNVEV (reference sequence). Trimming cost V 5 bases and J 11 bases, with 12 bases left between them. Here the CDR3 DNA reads TGTGCCAGCAGTGGGGGAGGAACGGCTTTCTTT. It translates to CASSGGGTAFF.

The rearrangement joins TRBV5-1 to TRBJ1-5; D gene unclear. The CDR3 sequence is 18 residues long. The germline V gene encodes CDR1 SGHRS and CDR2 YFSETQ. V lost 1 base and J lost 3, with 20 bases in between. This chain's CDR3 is CASSLTAMGQQPNQPQHF. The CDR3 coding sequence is TGCGCCAGCAGCTTGACAGCAATGGGTCAGCAACCCAATCAGCCCCAGCATTTT.

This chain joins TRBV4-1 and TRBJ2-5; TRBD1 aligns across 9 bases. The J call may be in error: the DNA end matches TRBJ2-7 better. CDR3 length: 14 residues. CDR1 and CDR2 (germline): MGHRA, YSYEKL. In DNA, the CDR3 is TGCGCCAGCAGCGCCACAGGGGGCGGATACGAGCAGTACTTC. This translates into CASSATGGGYEQYF.

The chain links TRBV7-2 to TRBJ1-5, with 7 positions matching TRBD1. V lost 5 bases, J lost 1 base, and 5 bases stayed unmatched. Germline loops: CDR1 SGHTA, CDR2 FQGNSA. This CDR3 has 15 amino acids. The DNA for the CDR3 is TGTGCCAGCAGCGACGGGACAGCCAGCAATCAGCCCCAGCATTTT. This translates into CASSDGTASNQPQHF.

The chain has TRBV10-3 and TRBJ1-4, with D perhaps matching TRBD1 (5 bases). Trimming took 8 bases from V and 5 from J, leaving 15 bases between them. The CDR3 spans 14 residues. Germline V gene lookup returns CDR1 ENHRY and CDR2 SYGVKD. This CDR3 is CAIGPGPGNEKLFF. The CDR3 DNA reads TGTGCCATCGGACCGGGACCCGGGAATGAAAAACTGTTTTTT.

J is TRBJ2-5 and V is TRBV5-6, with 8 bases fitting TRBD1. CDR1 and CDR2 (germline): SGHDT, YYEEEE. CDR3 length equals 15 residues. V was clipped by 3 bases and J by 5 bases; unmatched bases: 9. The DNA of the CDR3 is TGTGCCAGCAGCTCCTACCAGGGGGCGTATGAGACCCAGTACTTC. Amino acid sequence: CASSSYQGAYETQYF. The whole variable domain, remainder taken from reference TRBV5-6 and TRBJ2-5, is DAGVTQSPTHLIKTRGQQVTLRCSPKSGHDTVSWYQQALGQGPQFIFQYYEEEERQRGNFPDRFSGHQFPNYSSELNVNALLLGDSALYLCASSSYQGAYETQYFGPGTRLLVL.

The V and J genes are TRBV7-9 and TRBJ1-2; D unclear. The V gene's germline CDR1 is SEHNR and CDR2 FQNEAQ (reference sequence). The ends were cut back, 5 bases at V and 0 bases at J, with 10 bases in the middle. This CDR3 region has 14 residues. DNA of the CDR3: TGTGCCAGCAGCCCGACCGATACTAACTATGGCTACACCTTC. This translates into CASSPTDTNYGYTF.

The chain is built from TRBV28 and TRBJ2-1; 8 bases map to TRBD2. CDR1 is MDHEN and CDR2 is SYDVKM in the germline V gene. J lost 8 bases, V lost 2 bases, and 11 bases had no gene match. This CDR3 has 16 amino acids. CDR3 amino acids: CASSLGSGGGWDEQFF. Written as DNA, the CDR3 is TGTGCCAGCAGTTTAGGTTCGGGAGGGGGTTGGGATGAGCAGTTCTTC.

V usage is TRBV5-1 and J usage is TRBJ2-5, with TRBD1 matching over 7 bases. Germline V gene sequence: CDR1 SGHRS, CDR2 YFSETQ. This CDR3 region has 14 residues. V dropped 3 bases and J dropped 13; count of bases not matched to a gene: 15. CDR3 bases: TGCGCCAGCAGCTCTATAAAGCTAACAGGGGCCAGGTACTTC. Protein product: CASSSIKLTGARYF.

CDR3 bases: TGTGCCAGCAGTTATCAGGGCCCGAACACTGAAGCTTTCTTT. The encoded protein is CASSYQGPNTEAFF. The V gene is TRBV6-5, the J gene TRBJ1-1; D may be TRBD1 (5 bases). This CDR3 is built from 14 residues. V was pared by 3 bases and J by 1 base, with 9 bases between. Germline CDR1 is MNHEY and CDR2 is SVGAGI.

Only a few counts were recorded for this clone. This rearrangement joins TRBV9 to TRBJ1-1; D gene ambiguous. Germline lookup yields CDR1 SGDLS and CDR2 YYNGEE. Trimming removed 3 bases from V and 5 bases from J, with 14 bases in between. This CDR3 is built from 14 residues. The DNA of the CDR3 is TGTGCCAGCAGCGGGAACACGGGTCATACTGAAGCTTTCTTT. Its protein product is CASSGNTGHTEAFF.

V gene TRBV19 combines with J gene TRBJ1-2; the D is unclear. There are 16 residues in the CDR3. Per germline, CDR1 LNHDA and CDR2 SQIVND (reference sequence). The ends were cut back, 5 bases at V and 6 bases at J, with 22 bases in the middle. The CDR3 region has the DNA TGTGCCAGTAGTGCTGTAGGCCCCCCGTCTCTCAATGGCTACACCTTC. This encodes CASSAVGPPSLNGYTF.

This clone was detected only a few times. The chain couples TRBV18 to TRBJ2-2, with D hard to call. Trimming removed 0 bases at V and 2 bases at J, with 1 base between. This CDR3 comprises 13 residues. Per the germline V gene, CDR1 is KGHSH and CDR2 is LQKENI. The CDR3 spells CASSPPNTGELFF. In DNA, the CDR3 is TGTGCCAGCTCACCACCTAACACCGGGGAGCTGTTTTTT. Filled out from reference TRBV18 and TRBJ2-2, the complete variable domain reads NAGVMQNPRHLVRRRGQEARLRCSPMKGHSHVYWYRQLPEEGLKFMVYLQKENIIDESGMPKERFSAEFPKEGPSILRIQQVVRGDSAAYFCASSPPNTGELFFGEGSRLTVL.

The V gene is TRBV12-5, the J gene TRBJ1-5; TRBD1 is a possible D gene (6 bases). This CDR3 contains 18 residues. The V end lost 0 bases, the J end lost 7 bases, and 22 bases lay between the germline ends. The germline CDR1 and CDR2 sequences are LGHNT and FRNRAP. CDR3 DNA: TGTGCTAGTGGTTTGGTACGTAATGGGTGGGGGGGCAGGCAGCCCCAGCATTTT. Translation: CASGLVRNGWGGRQPQHF.

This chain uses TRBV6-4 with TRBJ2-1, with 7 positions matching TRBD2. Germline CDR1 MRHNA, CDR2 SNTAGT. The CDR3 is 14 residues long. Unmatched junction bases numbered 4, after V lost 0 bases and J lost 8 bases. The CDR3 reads CASSDSRGSHEQFF. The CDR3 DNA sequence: TGTGCCAGCAGTGACTCTCGCGGGAGCCATGAGCAGTTCTTC.

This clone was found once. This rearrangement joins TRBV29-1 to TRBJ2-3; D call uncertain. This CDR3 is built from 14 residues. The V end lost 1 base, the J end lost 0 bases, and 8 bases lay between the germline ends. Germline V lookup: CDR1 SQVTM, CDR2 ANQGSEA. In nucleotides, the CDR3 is TGCAGCGTTGAAGCAGCGTCTAGCACAGATACGCAGTATTTT. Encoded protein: CSVEAASSTDTQYF.

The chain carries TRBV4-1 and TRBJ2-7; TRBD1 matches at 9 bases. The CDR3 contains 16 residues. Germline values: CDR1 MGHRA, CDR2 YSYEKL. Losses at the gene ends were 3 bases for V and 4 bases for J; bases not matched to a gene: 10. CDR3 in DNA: TGCGCCAGCAGCCAGTCGTCCGGGACAGGGTCTTACGAGCAGTACTTC. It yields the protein CASSQSSGTGSYEQYF.